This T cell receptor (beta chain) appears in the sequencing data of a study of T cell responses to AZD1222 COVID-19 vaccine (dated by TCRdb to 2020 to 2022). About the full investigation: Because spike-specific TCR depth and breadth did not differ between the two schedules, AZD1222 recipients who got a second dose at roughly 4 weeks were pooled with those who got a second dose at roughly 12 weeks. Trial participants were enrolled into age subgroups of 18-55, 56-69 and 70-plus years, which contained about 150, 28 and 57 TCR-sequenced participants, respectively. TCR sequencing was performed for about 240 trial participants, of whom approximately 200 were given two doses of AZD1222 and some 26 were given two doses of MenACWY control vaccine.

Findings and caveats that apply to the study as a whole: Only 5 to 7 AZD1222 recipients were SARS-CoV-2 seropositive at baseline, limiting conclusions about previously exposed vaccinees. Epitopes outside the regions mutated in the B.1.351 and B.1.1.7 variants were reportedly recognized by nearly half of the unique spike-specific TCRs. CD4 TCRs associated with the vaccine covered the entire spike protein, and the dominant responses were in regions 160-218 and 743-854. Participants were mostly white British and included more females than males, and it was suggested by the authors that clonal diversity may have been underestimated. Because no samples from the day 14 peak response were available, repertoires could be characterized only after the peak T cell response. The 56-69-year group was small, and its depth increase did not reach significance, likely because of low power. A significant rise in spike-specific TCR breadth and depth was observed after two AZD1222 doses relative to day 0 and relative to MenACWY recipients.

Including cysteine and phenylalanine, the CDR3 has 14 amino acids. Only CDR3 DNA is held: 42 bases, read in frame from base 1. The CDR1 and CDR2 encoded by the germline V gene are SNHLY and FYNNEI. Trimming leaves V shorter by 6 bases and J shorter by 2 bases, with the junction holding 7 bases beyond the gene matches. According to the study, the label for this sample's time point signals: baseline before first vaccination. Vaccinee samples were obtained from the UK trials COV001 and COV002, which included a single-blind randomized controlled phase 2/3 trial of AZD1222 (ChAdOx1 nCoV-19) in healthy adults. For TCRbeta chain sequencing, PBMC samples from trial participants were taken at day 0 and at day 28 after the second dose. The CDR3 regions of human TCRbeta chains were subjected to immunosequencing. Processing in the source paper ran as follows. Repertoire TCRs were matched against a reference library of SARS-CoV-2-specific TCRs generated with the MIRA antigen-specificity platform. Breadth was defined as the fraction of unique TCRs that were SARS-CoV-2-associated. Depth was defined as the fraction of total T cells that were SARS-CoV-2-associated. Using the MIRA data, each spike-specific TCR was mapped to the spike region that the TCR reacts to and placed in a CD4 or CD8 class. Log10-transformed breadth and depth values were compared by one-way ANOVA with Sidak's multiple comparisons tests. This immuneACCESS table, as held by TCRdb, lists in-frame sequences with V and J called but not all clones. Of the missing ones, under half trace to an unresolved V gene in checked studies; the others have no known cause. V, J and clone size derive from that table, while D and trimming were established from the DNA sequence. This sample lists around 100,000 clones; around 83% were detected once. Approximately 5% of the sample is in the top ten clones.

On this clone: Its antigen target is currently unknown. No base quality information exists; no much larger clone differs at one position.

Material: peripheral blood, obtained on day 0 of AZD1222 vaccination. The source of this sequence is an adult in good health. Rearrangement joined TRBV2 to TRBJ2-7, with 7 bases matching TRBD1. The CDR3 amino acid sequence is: CASRETGQTYEQYF. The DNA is TGTGCCAGCAGGGAGACGGGACAGACCTACGAGCAGTACTTC.